Below, 26 T cell receptor beta chains from the same sample are listed, as sequenced in a study of monozygotic twins with inflammatory bowel disease. TCRdb re-called the 5' RACE reads; every CDR3 protein appears as one record, without DNA. The sample table sets out around 99,000 distinct CDR3 sequences. Material: blood. These receptors all stem from a human donor with ulcerative colitis or Crohn's disease, or a healthy co-twin of an affected twin (not recorded which).

The V and J genes are TRBV6-5 and TRBJ1-5. CDR3 length equals 15 residues. Looked up from germline, CDR1 is MNHEY and CDR2 is SVGAGI. This CDR3 reads CASRYREAENQPQHF.

The J gene is TRBJ2-7, the V gene TRBV4-1; the D call from TCRdb, TRBD1, cannot be confirmed without DNA. In germline, CDR1 is MGHRA, CDR2 YSYEKL. The CDR3 loop spans 12 amino acids. The CDR3 region is CASSSAGDEQYF.

The chain carries TRBV27 and TRBJ1-3. The CDR3 extends over 13 amino acids. CDR1 and CDR2 from the germline V gene are MNHEY and SMNVEV (reference sequence). This CDR3 reads CASSPSGGNTIYF.

The gene calls are TRBV5-1 and TRBJ2-1; as DNA is missing, the TRBD2 call by TCRdb cannot be tested. The CDR3 contains 14 residues. Germline CDR1 reads SGHRS; CDR2 reads YFSETQ. The CDR3 is CASRPLGGHNEQFF.

The CDR3 protein is CASSYSGRVQPQHF. J is TRBJ1-5 and V is TRBV6-2 or TRBV6-3. The germline V gene encodes CDR1 MNHEY and CDR2 SVGEGT. The CDR3 has 14 amino acids.

V is TRBV9 and J is TRBJ1-1. Germline V gene lookup returns CDR1 SGDLS and CDR2 YYNGEE. The CDR3 consists of 15 residues. CDR3 amino acids: CASSIDWAVGTEAFF.

The chain employs TRBV6-5 and TRBJ1-4; TCRdb's D call of TRBD1 is untestable without DNA. Germline CDR1 MNHEY, CDR2 SVGAGI. This CDR3 is 17 amino acids long. CDR3 in amino acids: CASSYPSQGSTNEKLFF.

V usage is TRBV7-6 and J usage is TRBJ2-3; TCRdb's D gene call, TRBD1, goes unchecked for lack of DNA. This CDR3 has 14 residues. Looked up from germline, CDR1 is SGHVS and CDR2 is FNYEAQ. This chain's CDR3 is CASSPGTGDLGQYF.

This chain connects TRBV6-1 to TRBJ2-3; TCRdb picks TRBD1, but there is no DNA to check that call. This CDR3 spans 13 amino acids. Germline V gives CDR1 MNHNS, CDR2 SASEGT. This chain's CDR3 is CASSDPGSDTQYF.

The rearrangement links TRBV12-3 or TRBV12-4 to TRBJ2-1; TCRdb reports TRBD1, a call that lacks DNA to check it against. The CDR3 is 13 amino acids. CDR3 protein: CASSWGRYNEQFF.

The CDR3 region is CASSYRGGRWGYTF. This chain links TRBV12-3 or TRBV12-4 with TRBJ1-2; the D call from TCRdb, TRBD1, cannot be confirmed without DNA. The CDR3 totals 14 residues.

The chain couples TRBV5-6 to TRBJ1-1. This CDR3 is 16 amino acids long. The germline V gene has CDR1 SGHDT and CDR2 YYEEEE. The CDR3 here is CASSLDLRAYYTEAFF.

The chain employs TRBV7-2 and TRBJ2-1; TCRdb lists TRBD1, though no DNA is available to test this call. The germline gives CDR1 SGHTA, CDR2 FQGNSA. The CDR3 length is 17 residues. This chain's CDR3 is CASSRLGAGGFYNEQFF.

The chain has TRBV5-1 and TRBJ2-5. CDR3 length: 14 amino acids. Germline V gives CDR1 SGHRS, CDR2 YFSETQ. The chain's CDR3 is CASSLQAEKETQYF.

The chain links TRBV7-2 to TRBJ1-4. Germline CDR1 and CDR2: SGHTA and FQGNSA. The CDR3 is 15 residues long. The CDR3 sequence: CASSLVSRTNEKLFF.

The chain couples TRBV7-9 to TRBJ2-7; TCRdb gives TRBD1 as the D gene, but with no DNA this cannot be confirmed. The CDR3 extends over 15 amino acids. Germline V gene sequence: CDR1 SEHNR, CDR2 FQNEAQ (reference sequence). The CDR3: CASSAPTGLLREQYF.

The genes are TRBV7-9 and TRBJ2-5; the TCRdb call, TRBD1, lacks DNA for checking. This CDR3 spans 15 amino acids. The germline V gene encodes CDR1 SEHNR and CDR2 FQNEAQ (reference sequence). CDR3 sequence: CASSLGPTGIETQYF.

V is TRBV12-3 or TRBV12-4 and J is TRBJ2-2; TCRdb's assignment of TRBD2 cannot be checked, as there is no DNA. The CDR3 has 17 amino acids. The CDR3 is CASSPRGGTGLPGELFF.

The chain uses TRBV29-1 and TRBJ2-1. This CDR3 has 16 residues. From germline, CDR1 is SQVTM and CDR2 ANQGSEA. The chain's CDR3 is CSVLYFWGSDYNEQFF.

The chain joins TRBV7-7 to TRBJ2-3. Germline values: CDR1 SSHAT, CDR2 FNYEAQ (reference sequence). The CDR3 has 13 amino acids. The chain's CDR3 is CASSLLEADTQYF.

J is TRBJ1-2 and V is TRBV5-1; TCRdb proposes TRBD1, but this gene call is untestable without DNA. The CDR3 consists of 14 residues. Germline-derived CDR1 and CDR2 are SGHRS and YFSETQ. The CDR3 reads CASSLAGTDYGYTF.

The chain uses TRBV15 and TRBJ2-6. Germline loops: CDR1 LNHNV, CDR2 YYDKDF (reference sequence). The CDR3 extends over 17 amino acids. The CDR3 here is CATSFFWTEAGANVLTF. Full variable domain (missing parts from reference TRBV15 and TRBJ2-6): DAMVIQNPRYQVTQFGKPVTLSCSQTLNHNVMYWYQQKSSQAPKLLFHYYDKDFNNEADTPDNFQSRRPNTSFCFLDIRSPGLGDTAMYLCATSFFWTEAGANVLTFGAGSRLTVL.

This chain joins TRBV7-8 and TRBJ1-2; TCRdb selects TRBD1, and the lack of DNA leaves this call unchecked. The V gene's germline CDR1 is SGHVS and CDR2 FQNEAQ. CDR3 length equals 16 residues. CDR3: CASSLRAGGGNYGYTF. Filled out from reference TRBV7-8 and TRBJ1-2, the complete variable domain reads GAGVSQSPRYKVAKRGQDVALRCDPISGHVSLFWYQQALGQGPEFLTYFQNEAQLDKSGLPSDRFFAERPEGSVSTLKIQRTQQEDSAVYLCASSLRAGGGNYGYTFGSGTRLTVV.

The genes are TRBV6-2 or TRBV6-3 and TRBJ2-1; TCRdb's assignment of TRBD1 cannot be checked, as there is no DNA. CDR3 length: 13 residues. CDR1 is MNHEY, CDR2 SVGEGT, per germline. The CDR3 sequence is CASRSRANNEQFF.

The CDR3 region is CASSPRGRGPVNEQFF. V is TRBV7-9 and J is TRBJ2-1; the D call of TRBD1 rests on TCRdb alone, since no DNA is present to check it. There are 16 residues in the CDR3. Per germline, CDR1 SEHNR and CDR2 FQNEAQ (reference sequence).

The CDR3 sequence is CASSPGQINEQFF. This chain links TRBV7-2 with TRBJ2-1; TCRdb returns TRBD1, unconfirmable since there is no DNA. Germline values: CDR1 SGHTA, CDR2 FQGNSA. The CDR3 loop spans 13 amino acids. Supplemented by reference TRBV7-2 and TRBJ2-1, the full variable domain reads GAGVSQSPSNKVTEKGKDVELRCDPISGHTALYWYRQSLGQGLEFLIYFQGNSAPDKSGLPSDRFSAERTGGSVSTLTIQRTQQEDSAVYLCASSPGQINEQFFGPGTRLTVL.